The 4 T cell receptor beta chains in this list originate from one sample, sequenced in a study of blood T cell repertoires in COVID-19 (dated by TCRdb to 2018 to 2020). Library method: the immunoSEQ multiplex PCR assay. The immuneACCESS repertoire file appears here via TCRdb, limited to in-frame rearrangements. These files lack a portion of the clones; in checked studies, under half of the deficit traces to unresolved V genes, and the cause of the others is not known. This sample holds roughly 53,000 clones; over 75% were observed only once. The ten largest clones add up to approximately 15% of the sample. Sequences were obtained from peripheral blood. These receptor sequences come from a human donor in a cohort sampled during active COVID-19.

CDR3 DNA: TGCAGCGTACGAGGGGACAGGGGCCCTAGGGGTGAAGCTTTCTTT. Translation gives CSVRGDRGPRGEAFF. V gene TRBV29-1 combines with J gene TRBJ1-1; TRBD1 matches 10 bases. CDR1 and CDR2 from the germline V gene are SQVTM and ANQGSEA. V gave up 6 bases and J gave up 7 bases; unmatched junction bases: 14. This CDR3 has 15 residues. The full variable domain, in which reference TRBV29-1 and TRBJ1-1 provide the parts outside the CDR3, is SAVISQKPSRDICQRGTSLTIQCQVDSQVTMMFWYRQQPGQSLTLIATANQGSEATYESGFVIDKFPISRPNLTFSTLTVSNMSPEDSSIYLCSVRGDRGPRGEAFFGQGTRLTVV.

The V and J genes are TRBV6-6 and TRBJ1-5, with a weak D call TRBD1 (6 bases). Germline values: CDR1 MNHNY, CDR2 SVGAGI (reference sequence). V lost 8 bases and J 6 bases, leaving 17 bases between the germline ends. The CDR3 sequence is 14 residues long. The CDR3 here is CASRWEGDSQPQHF. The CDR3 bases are TGTGCCAGCCGGTGGGAGGGGGATAGTCAGCCCCAGCATTTT.

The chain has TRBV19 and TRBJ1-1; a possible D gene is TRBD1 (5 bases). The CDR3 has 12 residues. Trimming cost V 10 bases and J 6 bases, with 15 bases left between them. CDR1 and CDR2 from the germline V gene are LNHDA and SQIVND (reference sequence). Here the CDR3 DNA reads TGTGCCACCGACGATCAGGGCTCTGAAGCTTTCTTT. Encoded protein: CATDDQGSEAFF. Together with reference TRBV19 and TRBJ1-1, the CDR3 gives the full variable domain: DGGITQSPKYLFRKEGQNVTLSCEQNLNHDAMYWYRQDPGQGLRLIYYSQIVNDFQKGDIAEGYSVSREKKESFPLTVTSAQKNPTAFYLCATDDQGSEAFFGQGTRLTVV.

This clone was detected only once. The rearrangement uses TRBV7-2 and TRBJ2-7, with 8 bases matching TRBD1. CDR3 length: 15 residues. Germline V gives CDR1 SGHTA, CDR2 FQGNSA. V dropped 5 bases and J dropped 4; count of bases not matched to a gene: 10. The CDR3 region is CASSPGQGRAYEQYF. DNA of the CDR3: TGTGCCAGCAGCCCCGGACAGGGCCGGGCATACGAGCAGTACTTC.